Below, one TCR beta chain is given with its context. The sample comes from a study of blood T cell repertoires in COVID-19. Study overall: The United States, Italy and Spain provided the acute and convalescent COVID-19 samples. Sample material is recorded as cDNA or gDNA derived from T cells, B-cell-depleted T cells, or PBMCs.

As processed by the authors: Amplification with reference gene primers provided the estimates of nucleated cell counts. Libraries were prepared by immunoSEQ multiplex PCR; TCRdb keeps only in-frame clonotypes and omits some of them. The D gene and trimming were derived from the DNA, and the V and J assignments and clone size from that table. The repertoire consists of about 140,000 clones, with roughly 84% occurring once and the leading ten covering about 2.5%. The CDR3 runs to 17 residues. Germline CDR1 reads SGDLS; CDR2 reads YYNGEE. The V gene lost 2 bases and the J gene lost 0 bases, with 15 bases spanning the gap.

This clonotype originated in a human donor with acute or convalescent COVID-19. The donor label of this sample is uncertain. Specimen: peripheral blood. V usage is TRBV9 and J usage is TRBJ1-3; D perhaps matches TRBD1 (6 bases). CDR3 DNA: TGTGCCAGCAGCGTCGGAACAGGGATGAGCTCTGGAAACACCATATATTTT. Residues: CASSVGTGMSSGNTIYF.